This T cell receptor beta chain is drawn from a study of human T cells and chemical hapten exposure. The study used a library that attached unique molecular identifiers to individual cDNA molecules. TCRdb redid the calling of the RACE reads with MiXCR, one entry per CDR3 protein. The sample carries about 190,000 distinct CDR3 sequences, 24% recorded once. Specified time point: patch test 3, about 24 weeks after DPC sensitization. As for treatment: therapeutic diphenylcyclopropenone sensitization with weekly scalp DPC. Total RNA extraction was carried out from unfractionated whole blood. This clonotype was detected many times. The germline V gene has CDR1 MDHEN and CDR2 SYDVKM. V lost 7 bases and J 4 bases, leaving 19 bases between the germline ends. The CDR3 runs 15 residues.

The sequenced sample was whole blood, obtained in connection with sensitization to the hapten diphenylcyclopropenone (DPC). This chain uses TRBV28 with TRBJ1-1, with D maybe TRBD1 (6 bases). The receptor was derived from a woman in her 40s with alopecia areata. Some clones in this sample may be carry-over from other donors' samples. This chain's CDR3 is CASKGGSSGSTEAFF. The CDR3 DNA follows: TGTGCCAGCAAGGGGGGGAGTAGTGGGAGCACTGAAGCTTTCTTT.